This T cell receptor (beta chain) was captured by sequencing in a study of blood T cells in healthy people across ages. The use of a sample-barcoded 5' primer and a J-beta primer mix characterized a second PCR of roughly 6 to 11 cycles. TCRdb ran MiXCR on the 5' RACE reads and lists one entry per CDR3 protein. The profile covers roughly 1 million distinct CDR3 sequences, with about 23% appearing a single time and 0.65% to 0.95% taken by the ten largest. V lost 3 bases and J 1 base, leaving 17 bases between the germline ends. Germline V gene data show CDR1 as SGDLS and CDR2 as YYNGEE. This CDR3 contains 17 residues. The sample was also reused in another study, on T cells of mothers and their children.

The chain combines TRBV9 with TRBJ1-3, with a possible D match to TRBD1 (6 bases). Sequencing was performed on blood. The receptor comes from a girl aged 2 to 9 in good health. CDR3 nucleotide sequence: TGTGCCAGCAGCGCCCGTACCCTTACAGGGTCTGGAAACACCATATATTTT. It encodes CASSARTLTGSGNTIYF.